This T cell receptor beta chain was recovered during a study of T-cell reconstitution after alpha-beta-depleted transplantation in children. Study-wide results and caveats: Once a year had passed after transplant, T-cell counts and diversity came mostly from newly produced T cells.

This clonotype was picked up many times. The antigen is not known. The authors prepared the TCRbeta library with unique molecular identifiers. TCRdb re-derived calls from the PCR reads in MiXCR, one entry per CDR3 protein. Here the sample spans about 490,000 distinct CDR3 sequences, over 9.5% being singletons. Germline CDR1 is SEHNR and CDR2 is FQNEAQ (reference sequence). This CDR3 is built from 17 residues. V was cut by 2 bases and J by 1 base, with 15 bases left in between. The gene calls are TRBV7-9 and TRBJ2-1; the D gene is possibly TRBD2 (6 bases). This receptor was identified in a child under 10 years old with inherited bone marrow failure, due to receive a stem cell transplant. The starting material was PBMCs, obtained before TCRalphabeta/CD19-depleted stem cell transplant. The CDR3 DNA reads TGTGCCAGCAGCTTATTAGGCGGGAAATTGTCCTACAATGAGCAGTTCTTC. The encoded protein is CASSLLGGKLSYNEQFF.